The TCR beta chain described here comes from a study of Ad26.COV2.S vaccination and SARS-CoV-2 variants. Study as a whole: The trial was COV1001 and the donor's arm was Ad26.COV2.S.

From germline, CDR1 is SGHTA and CDR2 FQGNSA. The V gene lost 5 bases and the J gene lost 6 bases, with 19 bases spanning the gap. The CDR3 contains 15 residues. In its sample, this clone was seen a few times. As to treatment: roughly 20 received Ad26.COV2.S at low or high dose, single or two shots; about 5 received placebo; per-sample allocation not given. On day 63 after the first injection, vaccine and placebo recipients gave samples. Libraries were prepared by immunoSEQ multiplex PCR; TCRdb keeps only in-frame clonotypes and omits some of them. The sample shows almost 400,000 clones, roughly 90% of them seen only once.

The chain employs TRBV7-2 and TRBJ1-2; tentative D call: TRBD1 (5 bases). This material consisted of peripheral blood, taken in a trial of Ad26.COV2.S vaccine versus placebo. This clonotype originated in a person aged 18-65 years who received the Ad26.COV2.S COVID-19 vaccine or a placebo. The chain's CDR3 is CASSPLRGPGHGYTF. CDR3 coding DNA: TGTGCCAGCAGCCCCCTCAGAGGTCCAGGGCATGGCTACACCTTC.